The 26 T cell receptor beta chains below come from one sample, sequenced in a study of STAT5B mutations in CD4+ large granular lymphocyte leukemia. Clones were read by immunoSEQ multiplex PCR, and TCRdb kept only the in-frame ones, dropping some. The data show about 38,000 clones, 65% to 90% seen once. Sequencing was done on a sample of CD4+ T cells from blood buffy coats. Source of these receptors: a human donor in good health.

The chain links TRBV7-2 to TRBJ2-2; D gene uncertain. From germline, CDR1 is SGHTA and CDR2 FQGNSA. The V gene lost 1 base and the J gene lost 4 bases, with 13 bases spanning the gap. The CDR3 sequence is 16 residues long. The CDR3 loop is CASSLEGPVGTGELFF. CDR3 sequence (DNA): TGTGCCAGCAGCTTAGAAGGACCAGTCGGCACCGGGGAGCTGTTTTTT.

There are a few counts of this clone. The chain employs TRBV19 and TRBJ1-5, with D unclear. The CDR3 totals 15 residues. CDR1 and CDR2 from the germline V gene are LNHDA and SQIVND (reference sequence). Trimming cost V 2 bases and J 2 bases, with 10 bases left between them. This CDR3 reads CASSISESRNQPQHF. Written as DNA, the CDR3 is TGTGCCAGTAGTATATCAGAGTCTCGCAATCAGCCCCAGCATTTT.

The CDR3 loop reads CSVQQGRVTEAFF. In DNA form, the CDR3 reads TGCAGCGTACAGCAGGGGAGGGTCACTGAAGCTTTCTTT. The V and J genes are TRBV29-1 and TRBJ1-1; a possible D gene is TRBD1 (6 bases). Germline V gene sequence: CDR1 SQVTM, CDR2 ANQGSEA. The CDR3 runs to 13 residues. With 6 bases removed from V and 4 bases from J, the gap between germline ends came to 15 bases.

The chain uses TRBV29-1 and TRBJ2-6; unclear D gene. Looked up from germline, CDR1 is SQVTM and CDR2 is ANQGSEA. V was clipped by 4 bases and J by 2 bases, with 9 bases between them. The length of the CDR3 is 14 residues. CDR3 coding DNA: TGCAGCGTTGGAGACATCGCTGGGGCCAACGTCCTGACTTTC. Translation: CSVGDIAGANVLTF.

The chain combines TRBV15 with TRBJ1-4; a possible D gene is TRBD1 (6 bases). Trimming removed 1 base at V and 2 bases at J, with 11 bases between. The CDR3 totals 16 residues. Germline V lookup: CDR1 LNHNV, CDR2 YYDKDF (reference sequence). This CDR3 is CATSRVGGLTNEKLFF. CDR3 sequence (DNA): TGTGCCACCAGCAGAGTTGGGGGGCTGACTAATGAAAAACTGTTTTTT.

The chain uses TRBV18 and TRBJ2-6, with D possibly TRBD2 on 5 matching bases. This CDR3 comprises 18 residues. Germline V lookup: CDR1 KGHSH, CDR2 LQKENI. V dropped 2 bases and J dropped 0 bases, with 14 bases sitting between them. In DNA, the CDR3 is TGTGCCAGCTCACCAACAAGGACTCTTAGCTCTGGGGCCAACGTCCTGACTTTC. As protein: CASSPTRTLSSGANVLTF.

The chain combines TRBV28 with TRBJ2-5, with 8 bases aligning to TRBD2. Germline-derived CDR1 and CDR2 are MDHEN and SYDVKM. The CDR3 covers 17 residues. The V segment lost 4 bases and the J segment 3 bases; nucleotides outside the gene matches: 13. The CDR3 nucleotides are TGTGCCAGCAGTTCCTTGGCGGGGGGAAATACAAAAGAGACCCAGTACTTC. Amino acid sequence: CASSSLAGGNTKETQYF.

The chain couples TRBV27 to TRBJ2-1; TRBD2 is a possible D gene (6 bases). Per germline, CDR1 MNHEY and CDR2 SMNVEV (reference sequence). This CDR3 region has 14 residues. Trimming stripped 7 bases from V and 1 base from J, with 11 bases between. The CDR3 loop reads CASTSEPSYNEQFF. CDR3 sequence (DNA): TGTGCCAGCACTAGCGAACCGTCCTACAATGAGCAGTTCTTC.

The chain has TRBV9 and TRBJ2-6; D unclear. The CDR3 totals 14 residues. From germline, CDR1 is SGDLS and CDR2 YYNGEE. Deletions cut 0 bases from V and 8 bases from J, with 9 bases between. CDR3 amino acids: CASSVATASNVLTF. CDR3 DNA: TGTGCCAGCAGCGTAGCCACAGCTTCCAACGTCCTGACTTTC.

This chain links TRBV29-1 with TRBJ2-3, with 9 bases aligning to TRBD2. Trimming removed 3 bases from V and 2 bases from J; junction bases left unmatched: 6. Germline values: CDR1 SQVTM, CDR2 ANQGSEA. CDR3 length: 15 amino acids. CDR3 residues: CSVDWVAGATDTQYF. CDR3 DNA sequence: TGCAGCGTTGATTGGGTAGCGGGGGCCACAGATACGCAGTATTTT.

This CDR3 is CASSYSGAGYTGELFF. In DNA form, the CDR3 reads TGTGCCAGCAGTTACTCAGGGGCAGGGTACACCGGGGAGCTGTTTTTT. The chain has TRBV6-5 and TRBJ2-2, with TRBD1 as a possible D gene (5 bases). The CDR3 sequence is 16 residues long. Germline V lookup: CDR1 MNHEY, CDR2 SVGAGI. Trimming shortened V by 0 bases and J by 3 bases, and 11 bases separated the two germline ends.

V and J are TRBV18 and TRBJ2-3; D call uncertain. There are 16 residues in the CDR3. Trimming removed 1 base at V and 0 bases at J, with 11 bases between. Germline-derived CDR1 and CDR2 are KGHSH and LQKENI. The CDR3 reads CASSPRMRQSTDTQYF. The CDR3 DNA reads as TGTGCCAGCTCACCACGGATGAGGCAGAGCACAGATACGCAGTATTTT. Drawing the rest from reference TRBV18 and TRBJ2-3, the complete variable domain is NAGVMQNPRHLVRRRGQEARLRCSPMKGHSHVYWYRQLPEEGLKFMVYLQKENIIDESGMPKERFSAEFPKEGPSILRIQQVVRGDSAAYFCASSPRMRQSTDTQYFGPGTRLTVL.

This clone is a singleton in its sample. The junction differs from germline at one of its ends, possibly a read error. J is TRBJ2-5 and V is TRBV7-7; a weak D match, TRBD2 (6 bases). The J call is doubtful: the DNA matches TRBJ2-7 better. In germline, CDR1 is SSHAT, CDR2 FNYEAQ (reference sequence). This CDR3 contains 15 residues. The CDR3 spells CASSLEEGLSYEQYF. The DNA of the CDR3 is TGTGCTAGCAGCCTAGAGGAGGGATTGTCCTACGAGCAGTACTTC.

This clone occurred a few times. The J gene is TRBJ2-7, the V gene TRBV10-1, with 9 bases that match TRBD1. Unmatched junction bases numbered 10, after V lost 3 bases and J lost 7 bases. From germline, CDR1 is WNHNN and CDR2 SYGVQD (reference sequence). This CDR3 has 15 amino acids. The CDR3 nucleotides are TGCGCCAGCAGTGAATTTGGGACAGGGACGGAGGAGCAGTACTTC. It specifies CASSEFGTGTEEQYF.

This rearrangement joins TRBV10-3 to TRBJ1-4; D ambiguous. V was pared by 0 bases and J by 3 bases, with 11 bases between. The CDR3 is made up of 16 amino acids. Germline lookup yields CDR1 ENHRY and CDR2 SYGVKD. The DNA for the CDR3 is TGTGCCATCAGTGAGTCGACTCGGGGTTCTAATGAAAAACTGTTTTTT. Its translation: CAISESTRGSNEKLFF.

The sample holds one count of this clone. The rearrangement uses TRBV11-3 and TRBJ1-2; 8 nucleotides agree with TRBD1. The CDR3 covers 13 residues. Per the germline V gene, CDR1 is SGHNT and CDR2 is YENEEA. After removal of 4 bases from V and 8 bases from J, the junction contained 6 bases not matched to a gene. CDR3 DNA sequence: TGTGCCAGCAGCTCCGGACAGGGAAGAGGCTACACCTTC. It yields the protein CASSSGQGRGYTF.

This chain uses TRBV5-1 with TRBJ2-3; D possibly corresponds to TRBD2 (6 bases). This CDR3 has 14 amino acids. Per the germline V gene, CDR1 is SGHRS and CDR2 is YFSETQ. The V end was cut by 3 bases, the J end by 2 bases, with 10 bases between. CDR3 in DNA: TGCGCCAGCAGCTCGGGACTTCTCACAGATACGCAGTATTTT. Protein product: CASSSGLLTDTQYF.

This sequence joins TRBV7-6 and TRBJ2-7, with 7 bases that match TRBD1. The germline V gene encodes CDR1 SGHVS and CDR2 FNYEAQ. The length of the CDR3 is 16 residues. V trimming: 2 bases; J trimming: 1 base; junction bases outside the gene matches: 8. CDR3 sequence: CASSLSAGTESYEQYF. In nucleotides, the CDR3 is TGTGCCAGCAGCTTATCCGCCGGGACAGAGTCCTACGAGCAGTACTTC.

The chain couples TRBV6-1 to TRBJ1-1; D uncertain. Trimming stripped 0 bases from V and 3 bases from J, with 14 bases between. In germline, CDR1 is MNHNS, CDR2 SASEGT. The CDR3 length is 16 residues. DNA for the CDR3: TGTGCCAGCAGTGAAGCGAGCGGGGTGAGGGACACTGAAGCTTTCTTT. Translated, it gives CASSEASGVRDTEAFF.

V usage is TRBV7-2 and J usage is TRBJ2-1, with no clear D. Trimming took off 2 bases at V and 7 bases at J, with 9 bases between the two ends. Germline CDR1 reads SGHTA; CDR2 reads FQGNSA. The CDR3 has 13 residues. CDR3 protein: CASSLTPENEQFF. The CDR3 DNA reads as TGTGCCAGCAGCTTAACTCCGGAAAATGAGCAGTTCTTC.

This rearrangement joins TRBV4-3 to TRBJ1-4; 7 nucleotides agree with TRBD1. CDR3 length: 15 amino acids. The V and J ends lost 2 bases and 3 bases, in that order; junction bases with no gene match: 3. CDR1 is LGHNA and CDR2 is YSLEER in the germline V gene. CDR3 in DNA: TGCGCCAGCAGCCAAACAGGGGCGTCTAATGAAAAACTGTTTTTT. Translating it yields CASSQTGASNEKLFF.

The chain employs TRBV30 and TRBJ2-3; 7 bases match TRBD1. The ends lost 0 bases at V and 0 bases at J; junction bases unmatched: 6. Germline CDR1 is GTSNPN and CDR2 is SVGIG (reference sequence). The CDR3 sequence is 16 residues long. CDR3 DNA sequence: TGTGCCTGGAGTGTATTGGGCAGGGGGAGCACAGATACGCAGTATTTT. Translated: CAWSVLGRGSTDTQYF.

The CDR3 loop reads CAWGPATNEKLFF. DNA for the CDR3: TGTGCCTGGGGGCCCGCAACTAATGAAAAACTGTTTTTT. The chain combines TRBV30 with TRBJ1-4; no clear D. Deletions cut 5 bases from V and 0 bases from J, with 7 bases between. This CDR3 comprises 13 residues. Germline V CDR1 and CDR2: GTSNPN, SVGIG (reference sequence).

This rearrangement joins TRBV28 to TRBJ2-7; D unclear. This CDR3 region has 14 residues. Germline lookup yields CDR1 MDHEN and CDR2 SYDVKM. Trimming took 8 bases from V and 3 from J, leaving 17 bases between them. In DNA, the CDR3 is TGTGCCAGCGGCGAAACAGCTACGCTCTACGAGCAGTACTTC. Translated: CASGETATLYEQYF. The whole variable domain, remainder taken from reference TRBV28 and TRBJ2-7, is DVKVTQSSRYLVKRTGEKVFLECVQDMDHENMFWYRQDPGLGLRLIYFSYDVKMKEKGDIPEGYSVSREKKERFSLILESASTNQTSMYLCASGETATLYEQYFGPGTRLTVT.

The chain combines TRBV5-4 with TRBJ1-2; 7 bases line up with TRBD1. CDR1 SGHNT and CDR2 YYREEE come from the germline V gene (reference sequence). The CDR3 runs 13 residues. J gave up 3 bases and V 2 bases, and 1 base lay outside the gene matches. CDR3 in DNA: TGTGCCAGCAGCTTCAGGGGGGACTATGGCTACACCTTC. Its translation: CASSFRGDYGYTF.

The V gene is TRBV5-1, the J gene TRBJ2-1; 10 bases match TRBD1. The germline CDR1 and CDR2 sequences are SGHRS and YFSETQ. This CDR3 is built from 18 residues. V dropped 4 bases and J dropped 0; count of bases not matched to a gene: 10. CDR3 DNA sequence: TGCGCCAGCAGCCCGTGGGGGACAGGGGCTTCCTCCTACAATGAGCAGTTCTTC. Protein: CASSPWGTGASSYNEQFF. The whole variable domain, remainder taken from reference TRBV5-1 and TRBJ2-1, is KAGVTQTPRYLIKTRGQQVTLSCSPISGHRSVSWYQQTPGQGLQFLFEYFSETQRNKGNFPGRFSGRQFSNSRSEMNVSTLELGDSALYLCASSPWGTGASSYNEQFFGPGTRLTVL.